This TCR beta chain comes out of a study of tissue T cells after allogeneic stem cell transplantation. Study-wide findings and caveats: Only a limited share of tissue TCRs appeared in blood or spleen.

Turning to this clone: Its antigen is unidentified.

Adult allogeneic hematopoietic cell transplant recipients with steroid-refractory graft-versus-host disease were prospectively enrolled for research autopsy. Survey-depth TCRbeta CDR3 sequencing reported V/J genes and productive frequencies. Method: immunoSEQ multiplex PCR; TCRdb's copy keeps in-frame clones and lacks some. This table holds about 2,000 clones, approximately 60% found once. Sequencing was performed on transverse colon tissue, taken at autopsy. The clonotype was recovered from an older male patient with steroid-refractory graft-versus-host disease after an allogeneic stem cell transplant. Some T cells may trace back to the graft donor.

CDR3 protein: CASLGGSSYNEQFF. CDR3 nucleotides: TGCGCCAGCCTGGGGGGGAGCTCCTACAATGAGCAGTTCTTC. This sequence joins TRBV5-1 and TRBJ2-1, with 7 bases fitting TRBD2. This CDR3 region has 14 residues. Germline CDR1 reads SGHRS; CDR2 reads YFSETQ. Trimming removed 7 bases from V and 0 bases from J; junction bases left unmatched: 4. The complete variable domain, with remaining parts taken from reference TRBV5-1 and TRBJ2-1, reads KAGVTQTPRYLIKTRGQQVTLSCSPISGHRSVSWYQQTPGQGLQFLFEYFSETQRNKGNFPGRFSGRQFSNSRSEMNVSTLELGDSALYLCASLGGSSYNEQFFGPGTRLTVL.